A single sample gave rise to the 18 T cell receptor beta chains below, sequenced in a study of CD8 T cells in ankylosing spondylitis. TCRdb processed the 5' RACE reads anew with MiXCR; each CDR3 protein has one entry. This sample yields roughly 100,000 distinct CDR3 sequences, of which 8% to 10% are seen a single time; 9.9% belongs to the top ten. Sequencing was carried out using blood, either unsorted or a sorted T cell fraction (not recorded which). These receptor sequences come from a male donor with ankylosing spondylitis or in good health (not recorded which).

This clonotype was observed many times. CDR3: CASSASGPNTEAFF. The CDR3 DNA reads as TGTGCCAGCAGCGCCTCGGGGCCGAACACTGAAGCTTTCTTT. This chain uses TRBV5-6 with TRBJ1-1; D perhaps matches TRBD1 (5 bases). The V end was cut by 4 bases, the J end by 1 base, with 11 bases between. CDR1 SGHDT and CDR2 YYEEEE come from the germline V gene. The CDR3 totals 14 residues.

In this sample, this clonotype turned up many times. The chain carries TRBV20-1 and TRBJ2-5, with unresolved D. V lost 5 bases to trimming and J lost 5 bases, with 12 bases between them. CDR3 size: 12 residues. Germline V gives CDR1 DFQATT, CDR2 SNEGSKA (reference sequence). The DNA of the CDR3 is TGCAGTGCTTCCTCCGTCGTGGAGACCCAGTACTTC. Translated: CSASSVVETQYF.

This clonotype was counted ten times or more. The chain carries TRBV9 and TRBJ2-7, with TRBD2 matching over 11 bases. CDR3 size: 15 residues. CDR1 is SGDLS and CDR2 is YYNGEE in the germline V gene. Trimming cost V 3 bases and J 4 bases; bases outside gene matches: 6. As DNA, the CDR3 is TGTGCCAGCAGCGCCTCGGCTAGCGGGAGGTACGAGCAGTACTTC. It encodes CASSASASGRYEQYF.

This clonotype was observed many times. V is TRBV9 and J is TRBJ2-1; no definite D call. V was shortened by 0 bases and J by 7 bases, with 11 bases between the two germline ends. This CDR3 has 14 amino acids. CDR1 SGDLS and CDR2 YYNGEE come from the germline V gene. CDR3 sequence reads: CASSVEPQQNEQFF. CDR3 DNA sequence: TGTGCCAGCAGCGTAGAGCCCCAGCAAAATGAGCAGTTCTTC.

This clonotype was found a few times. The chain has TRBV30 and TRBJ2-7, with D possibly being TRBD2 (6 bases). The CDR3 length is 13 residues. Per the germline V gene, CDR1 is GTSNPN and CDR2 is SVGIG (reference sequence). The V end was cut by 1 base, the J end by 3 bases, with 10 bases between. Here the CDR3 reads CAWSATGVYEQYF. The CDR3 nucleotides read TGTGCCTGGAGTGCGACGGGGGTCTACGAGCAGTACTTC.

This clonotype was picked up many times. In DNA form, the CDR3 reads TGTGCCAGCAGTGACCGGGGTTGGTCCTACGAGCAGTACTTC. It codes for CASSDRGWSYEQYF. The gene calls are TRBV2 and TRBJ2-7; a possible D gene is TRBD2 (5 bases). Germline V gives CDR1 SNHLY, CDR2 FYNNEI. The CDR3 is 14 amino acids. V was trimmed by 3 bases and J by 1 base, leaving 10 bases between them.

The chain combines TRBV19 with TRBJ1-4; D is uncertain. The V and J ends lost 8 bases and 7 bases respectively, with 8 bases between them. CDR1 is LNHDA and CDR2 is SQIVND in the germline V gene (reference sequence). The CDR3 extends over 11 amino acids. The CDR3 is CASPDPEKLFF. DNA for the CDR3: TGTGCCAGTCCGGACCCTGAAAAACTGTTTTTT. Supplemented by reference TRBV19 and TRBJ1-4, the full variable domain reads DGGITQSPKYLFRKEGQNVTLSCEQNLNHDAMYWYRQDPGQGLRLIYYSQIVNDFQKGDIAEGYSVSREKKESFPLTVTSAQKNPTAFYLCASPDPEKLFFGSGTQLSVL.

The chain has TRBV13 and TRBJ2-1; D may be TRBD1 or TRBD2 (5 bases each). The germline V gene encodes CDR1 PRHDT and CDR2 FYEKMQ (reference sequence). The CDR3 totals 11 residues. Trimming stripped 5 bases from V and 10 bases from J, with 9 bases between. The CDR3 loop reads CASSPGREQFF. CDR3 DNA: TGTGCCAGCAGCCCGGGGCGGGAGCAGTTCTTC.

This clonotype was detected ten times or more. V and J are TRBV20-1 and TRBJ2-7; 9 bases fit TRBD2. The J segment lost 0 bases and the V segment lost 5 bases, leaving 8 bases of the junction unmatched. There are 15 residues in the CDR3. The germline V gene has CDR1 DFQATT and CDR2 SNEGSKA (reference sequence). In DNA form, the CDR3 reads TGCAGTGCTGGGGCTAGCGGGGATAGCTCCTACGAGCAGTACTTC. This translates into CSAGASGDSSYEQYF.

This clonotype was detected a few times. CDR3 sequence reads: CASSPPAGYNEQFF. In nucleotides, the CDR3 is TGTGCCAGCTCACCACCGGCAGGATACAATGAGCAGTTCTTC. The chain uses TRBV18 and TRBJ2-1; no reliable D call. CDR3 length: 14 residues. Per the germline V gene, CDR1 is KGHSH and CDR2 is LQKENI. Trimming removed 0 bases from V and 4 bases from J, with 7 bases in between.

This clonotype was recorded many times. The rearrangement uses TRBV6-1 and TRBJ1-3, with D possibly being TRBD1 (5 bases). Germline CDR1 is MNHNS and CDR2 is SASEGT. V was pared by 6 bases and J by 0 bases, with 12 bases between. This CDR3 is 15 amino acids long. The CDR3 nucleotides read TGTGCCAGCAGCTCCGACAGAAGCTCTGGAAACACCATATATTTT. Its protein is CASSSDRSSGNTIYF.

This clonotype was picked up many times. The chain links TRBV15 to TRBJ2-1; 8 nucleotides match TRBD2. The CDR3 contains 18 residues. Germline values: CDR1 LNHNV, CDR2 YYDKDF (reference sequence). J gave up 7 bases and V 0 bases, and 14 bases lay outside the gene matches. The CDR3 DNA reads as TGTGCCACCAGCAGAGATTGGGCGCGGCTAGCGGGTAGGAATGAGCAGTTCTTC. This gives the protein CATSRDWARLAGRNEQFF.

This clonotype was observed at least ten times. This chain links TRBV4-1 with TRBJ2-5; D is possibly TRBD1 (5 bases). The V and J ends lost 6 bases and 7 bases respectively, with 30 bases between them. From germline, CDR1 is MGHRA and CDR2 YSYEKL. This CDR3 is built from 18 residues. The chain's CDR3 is CASRPTATRTGPWGTQYF. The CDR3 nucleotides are TGCGCCAGCAGACCGACAGCGACCCGTACAGGACCATGGGGGACCCAGTACTTC.

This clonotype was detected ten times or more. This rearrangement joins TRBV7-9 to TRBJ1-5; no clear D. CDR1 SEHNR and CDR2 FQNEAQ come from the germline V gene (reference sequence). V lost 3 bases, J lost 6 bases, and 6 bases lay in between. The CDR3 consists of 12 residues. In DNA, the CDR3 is TGTGCCAGCAGCTTTTTAAGTCAGCCCCAGCATTTT. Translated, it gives CASSFLSQPQHF.

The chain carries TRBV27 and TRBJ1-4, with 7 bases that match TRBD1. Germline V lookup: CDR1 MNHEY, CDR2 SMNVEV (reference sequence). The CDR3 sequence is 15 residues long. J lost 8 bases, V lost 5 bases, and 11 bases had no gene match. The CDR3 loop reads CASSPIDRVEEKLFF. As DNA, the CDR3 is TGTGCCAGCAGTCCTATTGACAGGGTTGAGGAAAAACTGTTTTTT.

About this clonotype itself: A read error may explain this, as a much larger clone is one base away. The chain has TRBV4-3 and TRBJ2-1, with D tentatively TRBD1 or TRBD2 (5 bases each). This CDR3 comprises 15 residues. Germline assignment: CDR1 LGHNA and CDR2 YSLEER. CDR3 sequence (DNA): TGCGCCAACAGCCAAGTGCAGGGAGTGGACAATGAGCAGTTCTTC. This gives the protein CANSQVQGVDNEQFF.

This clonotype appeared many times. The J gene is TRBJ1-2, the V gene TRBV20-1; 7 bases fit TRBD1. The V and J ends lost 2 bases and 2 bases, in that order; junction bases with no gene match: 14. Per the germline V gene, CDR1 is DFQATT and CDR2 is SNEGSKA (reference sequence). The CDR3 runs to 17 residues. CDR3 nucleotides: TGCAGTGCTAGATTAAGGGGGCAGATGCGTAACAACTATGGCTACACCTTC. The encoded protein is CSARLRGQMRNNYGYTF.

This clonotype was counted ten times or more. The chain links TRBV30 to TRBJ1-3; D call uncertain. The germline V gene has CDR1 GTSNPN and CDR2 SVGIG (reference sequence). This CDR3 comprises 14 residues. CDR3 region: CVLIDGYSGNTIYF. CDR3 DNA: TGTGTTTTGATTGACGGTTACTCTGGAAACACCATATATTTT.